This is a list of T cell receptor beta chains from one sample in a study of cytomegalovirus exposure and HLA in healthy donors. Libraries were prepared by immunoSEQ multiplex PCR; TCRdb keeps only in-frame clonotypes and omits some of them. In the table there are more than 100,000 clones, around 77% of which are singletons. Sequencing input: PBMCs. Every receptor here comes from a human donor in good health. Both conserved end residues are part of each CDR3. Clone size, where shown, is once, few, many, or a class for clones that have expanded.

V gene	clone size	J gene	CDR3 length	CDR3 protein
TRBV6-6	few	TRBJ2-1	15	CASSARLAGNNEQFF
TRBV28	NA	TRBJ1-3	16	CASSLWFRDREHTIYF
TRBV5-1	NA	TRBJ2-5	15	CASSLPTGTQETQYF
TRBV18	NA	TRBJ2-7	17	CASSTRGRTAGGHEQYF
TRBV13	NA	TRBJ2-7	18	CASSAWVGSGGSSYEQYF
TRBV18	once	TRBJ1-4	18	CASSPWGSGDATNEKLFF
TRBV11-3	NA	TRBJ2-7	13	CASSSGQGYEQYF
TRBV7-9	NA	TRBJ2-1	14	CASSLAGGGNEQFF
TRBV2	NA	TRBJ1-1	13	CASSQGGVTEAFF
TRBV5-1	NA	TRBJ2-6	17	CASSPGQGSSGANVLTF
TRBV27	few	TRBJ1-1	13	CASSLWGAPEAFF
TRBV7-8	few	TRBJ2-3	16	CASSSLPGVSTDTQYF
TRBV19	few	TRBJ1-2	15	CASSIWGPLQGGYTF
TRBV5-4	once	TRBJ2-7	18	CASSHEDLYSGRAHEQYF
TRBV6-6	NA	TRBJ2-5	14	CASSYSTQRETQYF
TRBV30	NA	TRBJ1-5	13	CAWADRDNQPQHF
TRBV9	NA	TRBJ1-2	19	CASSGSTGTALRFNYGYTF
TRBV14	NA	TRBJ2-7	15	CASSLTGQGTYEQYF
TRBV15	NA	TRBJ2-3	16	CATSKSSGPGTDTQYF
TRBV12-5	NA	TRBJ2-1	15	CASGSPGLAGNEQFF
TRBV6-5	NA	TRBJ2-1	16	CASSWTSGRVGNEQFF
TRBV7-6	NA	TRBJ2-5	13	CASSFSGAETQYF